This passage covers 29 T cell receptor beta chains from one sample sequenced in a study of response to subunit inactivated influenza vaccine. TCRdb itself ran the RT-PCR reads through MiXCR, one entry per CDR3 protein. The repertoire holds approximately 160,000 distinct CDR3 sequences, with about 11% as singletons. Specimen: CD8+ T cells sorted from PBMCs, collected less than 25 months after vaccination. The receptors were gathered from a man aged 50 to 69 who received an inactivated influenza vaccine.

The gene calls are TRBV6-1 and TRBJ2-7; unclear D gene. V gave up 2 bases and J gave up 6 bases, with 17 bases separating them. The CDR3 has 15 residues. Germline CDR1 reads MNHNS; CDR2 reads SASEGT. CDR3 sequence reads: CASSEFVGRSGEQYF. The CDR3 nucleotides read TGTGCCAGCAGTGAATTCGTAGGACGTTCAGGCGAGCAGTACTTC.

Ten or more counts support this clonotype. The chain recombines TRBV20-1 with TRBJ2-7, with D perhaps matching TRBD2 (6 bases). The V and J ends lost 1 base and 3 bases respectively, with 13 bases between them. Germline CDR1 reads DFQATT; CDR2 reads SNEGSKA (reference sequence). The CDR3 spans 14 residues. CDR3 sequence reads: CSARGVGSGYEQYF. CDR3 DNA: TGCAGTGCTAGAGGGGTCGGTAGCGGCTACGAGCAGTACTTC.

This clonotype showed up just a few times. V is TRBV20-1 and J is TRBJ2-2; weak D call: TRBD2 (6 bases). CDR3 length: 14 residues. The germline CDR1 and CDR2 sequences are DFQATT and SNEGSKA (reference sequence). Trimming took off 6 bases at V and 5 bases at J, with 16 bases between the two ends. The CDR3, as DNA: TGCAGTGCGACTAAGGGTGGAGGGACCGGGGAGCTGTTTTTT. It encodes CSATKGGGTGELFF.

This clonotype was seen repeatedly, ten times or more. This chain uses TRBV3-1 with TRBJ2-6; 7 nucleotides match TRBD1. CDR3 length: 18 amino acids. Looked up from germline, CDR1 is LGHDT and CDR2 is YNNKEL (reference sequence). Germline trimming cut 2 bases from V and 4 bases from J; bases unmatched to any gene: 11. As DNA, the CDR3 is TGTGCCAGCAGCCAATTGACAGGGTACCTCGCAGGGGCCAACGTCCTGACTTTC. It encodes CASSQLTGYLAGANVLTF.

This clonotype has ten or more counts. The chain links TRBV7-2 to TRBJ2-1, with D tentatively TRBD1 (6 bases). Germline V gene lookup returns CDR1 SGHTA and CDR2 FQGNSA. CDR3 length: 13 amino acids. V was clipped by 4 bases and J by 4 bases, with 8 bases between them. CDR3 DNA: TGTGCCAGCAGCTGGACAGTTTACAATGAGCAGTTCTTC. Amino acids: CASSWTVYNEQFF.

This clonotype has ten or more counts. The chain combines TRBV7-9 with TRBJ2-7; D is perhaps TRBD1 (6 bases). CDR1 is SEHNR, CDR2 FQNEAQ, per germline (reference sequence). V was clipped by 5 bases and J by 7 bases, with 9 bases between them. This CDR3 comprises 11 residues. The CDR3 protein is CASSLGQEQYF. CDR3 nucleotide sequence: TGTGCCAGCAGCCTGGGACAAGAGCAGTACTTC.

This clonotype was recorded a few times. CDR3 residues: CASSLRVLNEKLFF. CDR3 DNA: TGTGCCAGCAGTTTACGGGTCCTAAATGAAAAACTGTTTTTT. The chain links TRBV12-3 or TRBV12-4 to TRBJ1-4; D not certain. V shed 2 bases and J shed 5 bases, with 9 bases lying between them. CDR3 size: 14 residues.

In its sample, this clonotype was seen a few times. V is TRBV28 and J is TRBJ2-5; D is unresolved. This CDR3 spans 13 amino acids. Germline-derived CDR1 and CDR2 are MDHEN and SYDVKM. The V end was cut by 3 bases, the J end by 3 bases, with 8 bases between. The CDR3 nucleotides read TGTGCCAGCAGTTTGGCCGTTGAAGAGACCCAGTACTTC. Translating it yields CASSLAVEETQYF.

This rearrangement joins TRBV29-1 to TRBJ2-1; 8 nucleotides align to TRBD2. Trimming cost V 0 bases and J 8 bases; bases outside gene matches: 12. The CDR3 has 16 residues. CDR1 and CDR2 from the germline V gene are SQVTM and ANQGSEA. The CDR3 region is CSVEDLPGLGVHEQFF. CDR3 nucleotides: TGCAGCGTTGAAGATCTCCCGGGACTAGGGGTACATGAGCAGTTCTTC.

The CDR3 loop is CASSLSPAGALEQFF. CDR3 DNA: TGTGCCAGCAGTTTATCTCCAGCGGGAGCACTTGAGCAGTTCTTC. This chain connects TRBV27 to TRBJ2-1; the match to TRBD2 covers 8 bases. Germline CDR1 and CDR2: MNHEY and SMNVEV (reference sequence). The trim removed 0 bases at V and 9 bases at J, leaving 7 bases unmatched. The CDR3 is 15 residues long.

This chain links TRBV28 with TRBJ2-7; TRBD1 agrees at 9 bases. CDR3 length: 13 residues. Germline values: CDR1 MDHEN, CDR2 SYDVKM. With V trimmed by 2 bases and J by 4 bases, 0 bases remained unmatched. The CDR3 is CASSLGTGYEQYF. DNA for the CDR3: TGTGCCAGCAGTTTAGGGACAGGGTACGAGCAGTACTTC.

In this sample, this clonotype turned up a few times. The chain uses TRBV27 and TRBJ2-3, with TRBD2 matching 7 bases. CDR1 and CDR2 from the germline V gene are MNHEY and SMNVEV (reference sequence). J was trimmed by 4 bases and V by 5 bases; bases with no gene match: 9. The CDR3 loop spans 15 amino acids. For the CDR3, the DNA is TGTGCCAGCAGTATGGGGACTACGGGGTCAGATACGCAGTATTTT. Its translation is CASSMGTTGSDTQYF.

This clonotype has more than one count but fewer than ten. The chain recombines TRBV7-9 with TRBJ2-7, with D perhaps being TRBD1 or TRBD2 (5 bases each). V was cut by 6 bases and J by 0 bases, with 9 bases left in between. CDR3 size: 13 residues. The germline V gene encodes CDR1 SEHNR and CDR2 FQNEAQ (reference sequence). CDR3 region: CASRGVTSYEQYF. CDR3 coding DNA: TGTGCCAGCAGGGGGGTTACCTCCTACGAGCAGTACTTC.

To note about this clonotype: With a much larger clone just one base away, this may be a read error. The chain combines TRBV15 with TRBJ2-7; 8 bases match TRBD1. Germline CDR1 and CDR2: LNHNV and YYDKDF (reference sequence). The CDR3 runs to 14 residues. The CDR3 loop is CAPSGDRGSYEQYF. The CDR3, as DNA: TGTGCCCCCAGCGGAGACAGGGGTTCCTACGAGCAGTACTTC.

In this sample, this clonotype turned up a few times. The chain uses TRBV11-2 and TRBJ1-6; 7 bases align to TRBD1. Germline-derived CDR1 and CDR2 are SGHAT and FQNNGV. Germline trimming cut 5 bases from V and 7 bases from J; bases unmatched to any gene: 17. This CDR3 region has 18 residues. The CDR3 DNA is TGTGCCAGCAGCCCCAAACTTTTTGAGGGGGCGAAAAATTCACCCCTCCACTTT. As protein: CASSPKLFEGAKNSPLHF.

DNA of the CDR3: TGTGCCAGCAGTGAAAGCAGTGGGACCCCTCAGCCCCAGCATTTT. Translated, it gives CASSESSGTPQPQHF. The V and J genes are TRBV6-1 and TRBJ1-5, with TRBD1 as a possible D gene (5 bases). This CDR3 is 15 amino acids long. Germline V gives CDR1 MNHNS, CDR2 SASEGT. V gave up 2 bases and J gave up 6 bases, with 14 bases separating them.

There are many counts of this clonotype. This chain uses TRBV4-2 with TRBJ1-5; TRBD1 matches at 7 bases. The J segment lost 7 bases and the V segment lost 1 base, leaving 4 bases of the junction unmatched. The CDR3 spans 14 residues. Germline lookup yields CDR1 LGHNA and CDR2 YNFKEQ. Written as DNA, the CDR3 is TGTGCCAGCAGCCAAGTCGAAGGGGGCCAGCCCCAGCATTTT. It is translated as CASSQVEGGQPQHF.

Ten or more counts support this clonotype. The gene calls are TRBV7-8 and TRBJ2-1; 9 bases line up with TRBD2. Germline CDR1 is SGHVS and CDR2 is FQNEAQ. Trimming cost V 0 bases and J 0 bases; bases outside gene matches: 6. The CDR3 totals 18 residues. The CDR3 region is CASSLASLAGSSYNEQFF. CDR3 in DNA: TGTGCCAGCAGCTTAGCAAGCCTAGCGGGGAGCTCCTACAATGAGCAGTTCTTC.

In DNA form, the CDR3 reads TGTGCCAGCAGCTGGGGACAGACCCAGTACTTC. As protein: CASSWGQTQYF. The J gene is TRBJ2-5, the V gene TRBV5-5; either TRBD1 or TRBD2 may supply D (5 bases each). Trimming removed 3 bases at V and 6 bases at J, with 6 bases between. The CDR3 contains 11 residues. Germline CDR1 SGHKS, CDR2 YYEKEE (reference sequence).

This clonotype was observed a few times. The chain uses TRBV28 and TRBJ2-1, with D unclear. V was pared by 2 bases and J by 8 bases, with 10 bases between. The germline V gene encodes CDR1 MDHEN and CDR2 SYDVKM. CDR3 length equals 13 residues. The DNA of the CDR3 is TGTGCCAGCAGTTTACCAAGTGGTGATGAGCAGTTCTTC. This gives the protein CASSLPSGDEQFF.

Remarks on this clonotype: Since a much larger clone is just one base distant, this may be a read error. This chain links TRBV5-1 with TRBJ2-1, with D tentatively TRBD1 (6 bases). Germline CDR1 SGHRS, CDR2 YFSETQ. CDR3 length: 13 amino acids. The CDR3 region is CAGSLVRGNEQFF. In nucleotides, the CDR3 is TGCGCCGGCAGCTTGGTCAGGGGCAATGAGCAGTTCTTC.

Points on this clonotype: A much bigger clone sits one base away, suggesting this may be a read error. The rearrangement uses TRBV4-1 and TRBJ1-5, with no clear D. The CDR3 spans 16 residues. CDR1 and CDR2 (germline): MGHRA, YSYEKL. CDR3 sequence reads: CASSQDMAVSNQPRHF. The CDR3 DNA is TGCGCCAGCAGCCAAGATATGGCAGTTAGCAATCAGCCCCGGCATTTT.

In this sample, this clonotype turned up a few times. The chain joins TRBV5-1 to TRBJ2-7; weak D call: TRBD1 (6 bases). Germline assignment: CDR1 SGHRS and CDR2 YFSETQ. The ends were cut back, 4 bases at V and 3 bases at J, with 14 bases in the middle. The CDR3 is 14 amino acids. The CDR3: CASSPTRGYYEQYF. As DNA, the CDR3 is TGCGCCAGCAGCCCTACTAGGGGGTACTACGAGCAGTACTTC.

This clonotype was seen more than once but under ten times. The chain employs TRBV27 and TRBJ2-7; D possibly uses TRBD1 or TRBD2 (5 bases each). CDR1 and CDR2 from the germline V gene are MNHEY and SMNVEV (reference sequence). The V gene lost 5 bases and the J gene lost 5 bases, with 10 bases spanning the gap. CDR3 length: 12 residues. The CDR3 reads CASSPGSHEQYF. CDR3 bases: TGTGCCAGCAGTCCAGGGAGTCACGAGCAGTACTTC.

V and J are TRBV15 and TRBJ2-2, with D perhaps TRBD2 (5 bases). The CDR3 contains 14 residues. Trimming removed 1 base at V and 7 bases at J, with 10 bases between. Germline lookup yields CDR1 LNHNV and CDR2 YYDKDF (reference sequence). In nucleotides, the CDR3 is TGTGCCACCAGCAGAGCGGCGGGCGGCGGGGAGCTGTTTTTT. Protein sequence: CATSRAAGGGELFF.

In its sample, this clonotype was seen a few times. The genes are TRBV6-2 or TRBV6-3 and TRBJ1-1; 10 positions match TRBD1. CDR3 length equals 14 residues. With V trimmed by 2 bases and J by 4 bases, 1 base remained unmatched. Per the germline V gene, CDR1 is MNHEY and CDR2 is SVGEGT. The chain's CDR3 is CASSYRDRGTEAFF. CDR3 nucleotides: TGTGCCAGCAGTTACCGGGACAGGGGCACTGAAGCTTTCTTT.

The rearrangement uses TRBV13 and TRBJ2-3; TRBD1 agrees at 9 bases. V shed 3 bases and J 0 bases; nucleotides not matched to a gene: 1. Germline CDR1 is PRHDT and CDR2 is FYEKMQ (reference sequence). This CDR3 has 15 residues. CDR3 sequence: CASSFGTGSTDTQYF. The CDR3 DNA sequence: TGTGCCAGCAGCTTCGGGACAGGGAGCACAGATACGCAGTATTTT.

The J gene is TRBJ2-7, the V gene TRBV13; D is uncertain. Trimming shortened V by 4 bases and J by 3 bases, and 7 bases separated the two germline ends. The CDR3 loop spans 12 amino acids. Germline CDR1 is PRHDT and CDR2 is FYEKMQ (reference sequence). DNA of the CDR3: TGTGCCAGCAGCTACCTGAACTACGAGCAGTACTTC. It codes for CASSYLNYEQYF.

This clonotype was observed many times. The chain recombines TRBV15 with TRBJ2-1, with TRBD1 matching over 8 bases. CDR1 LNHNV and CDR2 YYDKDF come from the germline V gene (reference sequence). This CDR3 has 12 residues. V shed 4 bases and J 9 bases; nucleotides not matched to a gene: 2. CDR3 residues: CATSTGQGEQFF. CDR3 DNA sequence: TGTGCCACCAGCACCGGACAGGGTGAGCAGTTCTTC.